This T cell receptor (beta chain) came from a study of CD8 T cells in ankylosing spondylitis (dated by TCRdb to about 2017). General notes on the study: To find TCR variants linked to disease, the study profiled T cell receptor beta repertoires in ankylosing spondylitis patients and healthy donors. The full study cohort comprised 25 ankylosing spondylitis patients and some 110 healthy donors. Peripheral blood was sampled, and synovial fluid was additionally collected from ankylosing spondylitis patients.

For sequencing, an Illumina HiSeq 2500 was employed. TCR beta libraries were prepared by quantitative 5'-RACE with molecular barcodes. The study's processing was this. A new computational method based on a probabilistic model of VDJ rearrangement was used to identify disease-linked TCR variants. TCRdb reprocessing: public reads trimmed at Q25 with fastp, clones called with MiXCR, in-frame beta chains kept. Entries that share a CDR3 protein sequence are merged under the most common genes and DNA. TCRdb's processing, not the authors' own work, is the source of the V and J calls. Within this sample are 300,000 to 400,000 distinct CDR3 sequences, with about 15% of them counted one time only. The ten largest make up 1.1% of the sample. In this sample, this clonotype turned up a few times. Its antigen remains undetermined. Qualities for individual bases were not recorded, and no much larger clone is one base off.

Results and caveats for the whole study, not just this receptor: The disease-linked clones were reported to be significantly enriched in matched synovial fluid samples from ankylosing spondylitis patients. A CD8+ phenotype was shown by the disease-linked clones, which were found at relatively low frequencies in peripheral blood. Blood from ankylosing spondylitis patients appeared to be characterized by a TCR beta motif made up of several highly homologous amino acid variants. Some motif variants were previously reported in synovial fluid and blood of reactive arthritis patients, suggesting common disease-initiation mechanisms.

CDR1 and CDR2 were assigned from the germline V gene (reference sequence) as LGHDT and YNNKEL. The CDR3 runs 15 residues from the cysteine to the phenylalanine. The kept DNA is CDR3 alone, 45 bases in frame from the first base. Ends trimmed: V by 5 bases, J by 8 bases; bases unmatched to a gene: 10. Input material: blood, either unsorted or a sorted T cell fraction (not recorded which). The clonotype was recovered from a male donor with ankylosing spondylitis or in good health (not recorded which). The rearranged segments are TRBV3-1 and TRBJ1-2, and 11 junctional nucleotides match TRBD1. The CDR3 region reads CASSFTAGTGGGYTF. The DNA is as follows: TGTGCCAGCAGCTTTACAGCCGGGACAGGGGGAGGCTACACCTTC.